This is a list of T cell receptor beta chains from one sample in a study of T cell responses to AZD1222 COVID-19 vaccine. Using immunoSEQ multiplex PCR, the repertoire was profiled, and TCRdb retains in-frame clones only, with some absent. The profile covers 100,000 to 150,000 clones, with 80% to 90% appearing a single time and 1.5% to 1.8% taken by the ten largest. Specimen: peripheral blood, collected on day 0 of AZD1222 vaccination. These receptors originate from an adult in good health. Each CDR3 is given without its conserved first and last residue.

j_gene,v_gene,CDR3aa
TRBJ2-1,TRBV24-1,ATSLGDTSYNEQF
TRBJ1-2,TRBV29-1,SADYDGTNYGYT
TRBJ2-7,TRBV19,ASSPGQGLYEQY
TRBJ1-1,TRBV7-8,ASTTSGRVGTEAF
TRBJ2-1,TRBV27,ASSFSETYNEQF
TRBJ1-1,TRBV5-1,ASSSGQSTVMNTEAF
TRBJ2-7,TRBV4-3,ASSQAEPYEQY
TRBJ1-1,TRBV19,ASSSGVIEAF
TRBJ1-1,TRBV6-2/TRBV6-3,ASSYSPGGSYTEAF
TRBJ2-7,TRBV7-6,ASSLVSPSGERPYEQY
TRBJ2-7,TRBV10-1,ASSPSGSYEQY
TRBJ2-3,TRBV6-2/TRBV6-3,ASSYDPDRGRRDTQY
TRBJ1-5,TRBV3-1/TRBV3-2,ASRRTGTGNNGGNQPQH
TRBJ1-2,TRBV30,AWSSYGYT
TRBJ2-3,TRBV18,ASSPGTGGGTDTQY
TRBJ2-1,TRBV4-3,ASSQTTRIDSGEQF
TRBJ1-5,TRBV19,ASSITDYSNQPQH
TRBJ1-5,TRBV5-5,ASSPYRTASNQPQH
TRBJ1-5,TRBV2,ASSQGRNQPQH
TRBJ1-1,TRBV28,ASRKDLGELAEAF
TRBJ2-3,TRBV11-2,ASSSIPGVDTQY
TRBJ2-1,TRBV7-3,ASSILAGGRYEQF
TRBJ1-4,TRBV11-3,ASSFGVINEKLF
TRBJ2-3,TRBV9,ASSAFPGEGRADTQY
TRBJ2-1,TRBV28,ASSLPSGRDEQF
TRBJ2-3,TRBV27,ASSLRGGLGTDTQY
TRBJ1-1,TRBV19,ASSIGRVAF
TRBJ2-1,TRBV19,ASSRTGESYNEQF
TRBJ2-2,TRBV2,ASTSGGNTGELF
TRBJ2-3,TRBV6-5,ASSSGTSGRNTQY
TRBJ1-3,TRBV25-1,ASSLQGGTGNTIY